There are a few counts of the clone carrying this TCR beta chain. This sample was taken from a study of blood T cell repertoires in COVID-19. Turning to the study itself: The United States, Italy and Spain were the sources of the acute and convalescent COVID-19 samples. T cells, B-cell-depleted T cells, or PBMCs provided the cDNA or gDNA that served as material.

V was trimmed by 5 bases and J by 2 bases, leaving 9 bases between them. Germline V gene data show CDR1 as SGHRS and CDR2 as YFSETQ. This CDR3 is 13 amino acids long. As handled by the study authors: Scientists estimated how many nucleated cells there were by amplifying reference gene primers. Libraries were prepared by immunoSEQ multiplex PCR; TCRdb keeps only in-frame clonotypes and omits some of them. V and J calls plus clone size are reproduced from that table; the DNA served to infer D and trimming. In the table there are 150,000 to 200,000 clones, more than 70% of which are singletons. The V call is TRBV5-1, the J call TRBJ2-3; perhaps TRBD1 as D (5 bases). The sequence was obtained from a woman of 80 years or more with active or convalescent COVID-19. The sample comprised peripheral blood. CDR3 amino acids: CASRATVTDTQYF. CDR3 nucleotide sequence: TGCGCCAGCAGAGCGACAGTCACAGATACGCAGTATTTT.